This T cell receptor (beta chain) comes out of a study of T-cell memory formation after mild COVID-19. As for the study in general: Largely, TCR clusters stayed within a single donor.

Study-level points and caveats: Several responding clones turned up in pre-infection memory, indicating that cross-reactive memory may have taken part.

This clonotype occurred once. Its cognate antigen is unknown. The CDR3 consists of 18 residues. CDR1 is SGHVS and CDR2 is FQNEAQ in the germline V gene. The V gene lost 3 bases and the J gene lost 1 base, with 19 bases spanning the gap. 5'RACE with constant-segment primers yielded barcoded, UMI-tagged TCR alpha and TCR beta cDNA libraries. MiXCR, applied by TCRdb to the 5' RACE reads, yields one record per CDR3 protein. The sample includes more than 35,000 distinct CDR3 sequences, roughly 9.8% of them seen just once. The sequence was obtained from an adult woman who had mild COVID-19 (a few samples of this study predate the infection). Cell type and time point are not known. The sample was PBMCs or a T cell subset sorted from them (not recorded which). V and J are TRBV7-8 and TRBJ2-1, with a weak D call TRBD1 (6 bases). The CDR3 loop reads CASSLAQLTGRSYNEQFF. CDR3 nucleotides: TGTGCCAGCAGCTTGGCCCAATTGACAGGCAGGTCCTACAATGAGCAGTTCTTC.